This record covers a single T cell receptor (beta chain). The junction does not match germline at one end; this may be a read error. Taking about 19-31 mg of unsorted bulk tissue, the authors co-extracted RNA and DNA. This sample is drawn from a study of tumor-infiltrating lymphocytes in primary liver carcinoma. The CDR3 has 14 residues. Germline CDR1 MNHNS, CDR2 SASEGT. A primer matching the constant region was used to make TCR beta cDNA from about 500 ng of total RNA. What produced the TCR beta libraries was three nested multiplex PCR rounds using slightly modified ARM-PCR. A C-beta reverse primer and TRBV1-TRBV30 forward primers served in each of the first two PCR rounds, at 9 to 10 cycles apiece. TCRdb re-called the multiplex PCR reads through MiXCR, storing one row per CDR3 protein. The data hold tens of thousands of distinct CDR3 sequences, with roughly four fifths observed a single time.

The sequencing sample was made of liver tumor tissue from sampling region 3. Regarding subset: tumor region T3, left-lateral pole. This sequence was found in a man in his forties or fifties with primary liver carcinoma and hepatitis B virus infection. V gene TRBV6-1 combines with J gene TRBJ2-1, with TRBD2 as a possible D gene (6 bases). CDR3 sequence reads: CASISGYGYNEQSF. The CDR3 region has the DNA TGTGCCAGCATAAGCGGGTATGGCTACAATGAGCAGTCCTTC.